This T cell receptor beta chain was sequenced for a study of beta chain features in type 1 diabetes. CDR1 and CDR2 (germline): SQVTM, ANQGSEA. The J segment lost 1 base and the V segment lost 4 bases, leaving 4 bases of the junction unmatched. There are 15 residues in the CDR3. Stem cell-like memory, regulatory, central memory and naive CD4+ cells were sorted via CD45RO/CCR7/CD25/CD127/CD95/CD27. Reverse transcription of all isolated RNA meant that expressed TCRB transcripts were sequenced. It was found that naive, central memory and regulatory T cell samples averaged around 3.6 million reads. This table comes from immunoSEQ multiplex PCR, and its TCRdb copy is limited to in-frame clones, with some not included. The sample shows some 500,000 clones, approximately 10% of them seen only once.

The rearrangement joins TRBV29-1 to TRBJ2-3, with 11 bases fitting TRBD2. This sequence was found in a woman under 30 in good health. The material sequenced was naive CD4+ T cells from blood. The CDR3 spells CSVAGSGRGTDTQYF. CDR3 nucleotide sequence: TGCAGCGTTGCGGGTAGCGGGAGGGGCACAGATACGCAGTATTTT.